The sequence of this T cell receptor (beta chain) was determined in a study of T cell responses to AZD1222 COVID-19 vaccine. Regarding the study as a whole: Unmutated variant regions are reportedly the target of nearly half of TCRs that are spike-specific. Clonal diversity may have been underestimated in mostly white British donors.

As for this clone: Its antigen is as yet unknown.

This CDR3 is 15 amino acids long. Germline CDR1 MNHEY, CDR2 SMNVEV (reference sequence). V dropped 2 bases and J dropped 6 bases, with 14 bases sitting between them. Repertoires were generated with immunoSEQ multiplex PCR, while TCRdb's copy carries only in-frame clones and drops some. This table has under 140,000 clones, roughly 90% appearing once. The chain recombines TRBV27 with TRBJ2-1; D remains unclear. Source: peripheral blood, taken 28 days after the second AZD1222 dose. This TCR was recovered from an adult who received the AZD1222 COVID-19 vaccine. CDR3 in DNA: TGTGCCAGCAGTTTAGGCAGAATACTTATCAATGAGCAGTTCTTC. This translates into CASSLGRILINEQFF.